The source of this T cell receptor beta chain is a study of read filtering for tumor transcriptome and immune sequencing. At the level of the study: Among patients, some 17 were male and approximately 15 female, aged about 47 to 85 (mean roughly 64). R-ISS stage counts were under ten for I, about 15 for II, 6 or 7 for III. Study findings and constraints: Without single-read clonotypes, shared clonotype proportions correlated more between IR-seq and RNA-seq.

Ten or more counts support this clonotype. Its antigen is not identified. This library used roughly 0.4 ug RNA and molecular barcoded adaptors spanning alpha/delta and beta/gamma chains. TCRdb itself ran the reads through MiXCR, one entry per CDR3 protein. The sample contains about 130,000 distinct CDR3 sequences, roughly 13% of which appear only once. Bone marrow was sampled from every patient at the time of active disease. Sequenced input: a population of CD138-negative cells sorted from bone marrow. The TCR comes from a donor aged 40 or over with multiple myeloma.

DNA of the CDR3: TGTGCCAGTAGTATAGGACAGGTGGAGCCCCAGCATTTT. The encoded protein is CASSIGQVEPQHF. The chain links TRBV19 to TRBJ1-5; D possibly corresponds to TRBD1 (6 bases). CDR1 and CDR2 (germline): LNHDA, SQIVND (reference sequence). V lost 1 base, J lost 8 bases, and 9 bases lay in between. The CDR3 contains 13 residues. Based on the CDR3 plus reference TRBV19 and TRBJ1-5, the full variable domain is DGGITQSPKYLFRKEGQNVTLSCEQNLNHDAMYWYRQDPGQGLRLIYYSQIVNDFQKGDIAEGYSVSREKKESFPLTVTSAQKNPTAFYLCASSIGQVEPQHFGDGTRLSIL.